The 5 T cell receptor beta chains given below trace back to one sample, sequenced in a study of control samples from healthy donors and cancer patients (dated by TCRdb to about 2020). Library creation used the immunoSEQ multiplex PCR assay. TCRdb holds this immuneACCESS table with in-frame rearrangements only. Some clones are missing; in checked studies, unresolved V genes explain under half, and the rest has no known cause. This sample holds around 110,000 clones; 93% were observed only once. The ten largest clonotypes hold roughly 2.6% of the sample. Sequencing was carried out using blood. All receptors derive from a man between 25 and 39 years old in good health.

V is TRBV13 and J is TRBJ1-2, with 9 bases matching TRBD1. Germline trimming cut 6 bases from V and 3 bases from J; bases unmatched to any gene: 8. The CDR3 contains 15 residues. Germline V gene data show CDR1 as PRHDT and CDR2 as FYEKMQ (reference sequence). The CDR3 protein is CASRSRDRAHYGYTF. The CDR3 nucleotides read TGTGCCAGCAGGAGCCGGGACAGGGCCCACTATGGCTACACCTTC.

V and J are TRBV5-1 and TRBJ1-2; 8 nucleotides align to TRBD1. The germline gives CDR1 SGHRS, CDR2 YFSETQ. Unmatched junction bases numbered 5, after V lost 3 bases and J lost 4 bases. This CDR3 region has 14 residues. CDR3 protein: CASSSGQGGYGYTF. The DNA of the CDR3 is TGCGCCAGCAGCTCCGGACAGGGAGGCTATGGCTACACCTTC.

The chain is built from TRBV4-2 and TRBJ2-7, with TRBD1 matching over 8 bases. The CDR3 sequence is 15 residues long. V shed 5 bases and J 1 base; nucleotides not matched to a gene: 7. Looked up from germline, CDR1 is LGHNA and CDR2 is YNFKEQ. CDR3 nucleotides: TGTGCCAGCAGCGCCCAAAGGGACAGGTCCTACGAGCAGTACTTC. This codes for CASSAQRDRSYEQYF.

The chain combines TRBV24-1 with TRBJ2-5, with 13 bases identical to TRBD2. CDR3 length equals 16 residues. Germline-derived CDR1 and CDR2 are KGHDR and SFDVKD. Losses at the gene ends were 3 bases for V and 1 base for J; bases not matched to a gene: 1. The CDR3 coding sequence is TGTGCCACCAGTGATCGGACTAGCGGGGGCCAAGAGACCCAGTACTTC. Encoded protein: CATSDRTSGGQETQYF.

The chain recombines TRBV7-9 with TRBJ1-2, with D tentatively TRBD1 (6 bases). Germline V gene data show CDR1 as SEHNR and CDR2 as FQNEAQ (reference sequence). This CDR3 is 14 amino acids long. Deletions cut 1 base from V and 9 bases from J, with 15 bases between. This chain's CDR3 is CASSLEREGVSYTF. The DNA for the CDR3 is TGTGCCAGCAGCTTAGAGAGGGAGGGGGTGAGCTACACCTTC.